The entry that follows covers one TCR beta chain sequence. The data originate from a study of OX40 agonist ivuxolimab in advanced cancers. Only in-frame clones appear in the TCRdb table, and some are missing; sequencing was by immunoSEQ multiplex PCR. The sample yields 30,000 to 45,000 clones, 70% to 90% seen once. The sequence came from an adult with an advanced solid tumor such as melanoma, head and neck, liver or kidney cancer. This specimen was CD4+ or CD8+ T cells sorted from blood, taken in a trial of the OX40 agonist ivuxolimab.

CDR3: CASSPTSGRTEQYF. The CDR3 nucleotides read TGTGCCAGCAGCCCGACTAGCGGGAGGACCGAGCAGTACTTC. V is TRBV9 and J is TRBJ2-7; TRBD2 aligns across 13 bases. Germline CDR1 is SGDLS and CDR2 is YYNGEE. The CDR3 consists of 14 residues. V was clipped by 4 bases and J by 6 bases; unmatched bases: 4.